One sample yielded the 9 T cell receptor beta chains listed below, sequenced in a study of blood T cells in healthy people across ages. It was with a sample-barcoded 5' primer and a J-beta primer mix that a second PCR of about 6 to 12 cycles was run. TCRdb re-called the 5' RACE reads through MiXCR, storing one row per CDR3 protein. The table records approximately 800,000 distinct CDR3 sequences, 40% to 65% of them present only once. The sample taken for sequencing was blood. The origin of the receptors is a man aged 80 or over in good health.

This chain uses TRBV10-3 with TRBJ2-5; 12 bases line up with TRBD1. Germline CDR1 reads ENHRY; CDR2 reads SYGVKD. Trimming at V came to 11 bases and at J to 11 bases, leaving 12 bases not matched to a gene. The CDR3 has 13 amino acids. Here the CDR3 DNA reads TGTGCCGTAAAGGGGACAGGGGGCGTTGAGCAGTACTTC. This translates into CAVKGTGGVEQYF.

This clonotype was observed a few times. This chain connects TRBV7-2 to TRBJ2-3; 11 bases are shared with TRBD1. This CDR3 region has 16 residues. J lost 14 bases, V lost 4 bases, and 17 bases had no gene match. CDR1 is SGHTA, CDR2 FQGNSA, per germline. The CDR3 bases are TGTGCCAGCAGCTCCCGGGACAGGGGGTTGTTCAGATACGCGTATTTT. Translation: CASSSRDRGLFRYAYF.

The chain has TRBV20-1 and TRBJ2-5; D gene uncertain. The end of the DNA fits TRBJ2-7 better, so the J call may be wrong. The CDR3 contains 13 residues. The germline V gene encodes CDR1 DFQATT and CDR2 SNEGSKA (reference sequence). The CDR3 here is CSARDFLDYEQYF. In nucleotides, the CDR3 is TGCAGTGCTAGAGATTTCCTGGACTACGAGCAGTACTTC.

The rearrangement joins TRBV20-1 to TRBJ1-1; 7 bases are shared with TRBD1. Germline V gives CDR1 DFQATT, CDR2 SNEGSKA (reference sequence). Trimming took 4 bases from V and 2 from J; bases not matched to a gene: 4. The CDR3 has 13 residues. CDR3 amino acids: CSATGGFNTEAFF. The CDR3 DNA is TGCAGTGCTACAGGGGGTTTTAACACTGAAGCTTTCTTT.

The chain employs TRBV27 and TRBJ2-7, with 7 positions matching TRBD2. Trimming at V came to 0 bases and at J to 2 bases, leaving 7 bases not matched to a gene. The germline CDR1 and CDR2 sequences are MNHEY and SMNVEV (reference sequence). This CDR3 is 16 amino acids long. The CDR3 here is CASSLSSGGGTYEQYF. The CDR3 DNA reads TGTGCCAGCAGTTTATCTTCGGGAGGCGGCACCTACGAGCAGTACTTC.

The V and J genes are TRBV6-5 and TRBJ2-7, with TRBD1 matching 8 bases. CDR3 length: 16 amino acids. The germline V gene has CDR1 MNHEY and CDR2 SVGAGI. V shed 2 bases, J shed 3 bases, and the junction held 9 bases outside the gene matches. For the CDR3, the DNA is TGTGCCAGCAGTTACCGCGGGACAGGAGTTTTCTACGAGCAGTACTTC. Translated: CASSYRGTGVFYEQYF.

The rearrangement joins TRBV18 to TRBJ2-7, with a weak D call TRBD1 (5 bases). The CDR3 consists of 17 residues. Looked up from germline, CDR1 is KGHSH and CDR2 is LQKENI. Trimming removed 1 base from V and 1 base from J, with 17 bases in between. For the CDR3, the DNA is TGTGCCAGCTCACCACTCCCCCCCACAGGCGCTTCCTACGAGCAGTACTTC. Amino acid sequence: CASSPLPPTGASYEQYF. The complete variable domain, with remaining parts taken from reference TRBV18 and TRBJ2-7, reads NAGVMQNPRHLVRRRGQEARLRCSPMKGHSHVYWYRQLPEEGLKFMVYLQKENIIDESGMPKERFSAEFPKEGPSILRIQQVVRGDSAAYFCASSPLPPTGASYEQYFGPGTRLTVT.

The rearrangement joins TRBV10-3 to TRBJ2-7; TRBD1 agrees at 11 bases. The CDR3 contains 15 residues. Germline V gives CDR1 ENHRY, CDR2 SYGVKD. With 6 bases clipped from V and 0 bases from J, the junction kept 4 bases outside the gene matches. The CDR3 nucleotides are TGTGCCATCAGAGGACAGGGGGCTAGCTCCTACGAGCAGTACTTC. Amino acids: CAIRGQGASSYEQYF.

The V and J genes are TRBV27 and TRBJ2-6; 7 bases line up with TRBD1. The ends lost 5 bases at V and 0 bases at J; junction bases unmatched: 7. Germline V lookup: CDR1 MNHEY, CDR2 SMNVEV (reference sequence). This CDR3 comprises 17 residues. The CDR3 nucleotides read TGTGCCAGCAGTACCGGGACAGTCCTCTCTGGGGCCAACGTCCTGACTTTC. This sequence encodes CASSTGTVLSGANVLTF.